This TCR beta chain was recovered during a study of T cell repertoires in cytomegalovirus infection. The table lists this clonotype with a few counts. Its target is not known. Study-level findings and limits: Dominating the ex vivo response were HLA-C-restricted CMV-specific TCR beta clonotypes.

TCRdb re-called the reads with MiXCR, one entry per CDR3 protein. The sample has a few hundred thousand distinct CDR3 sequences, more than 8% seen once. Trimming cost V 3 bases and J 0 bases, with 10 bases left between them. CDR1 and CDR2 (germline): SGDLS, YYNGEE. The CDR3 is made up of 15 amino acids. The chain recombines TRBV9 with TRBJ2-1; tentatively, D is TRBD2 (5 bases). Sequenced sample: PBMCs. The TCR originated in a human donor in good health (CMV status not recorded). Some clones in this sample may be carry-over from other donors' samples. The CDR3 region has the DNA TGTGCCAGCAGCGCCGGACTTCTCTCCTACAATGAGCAGTTCTTC. It encodes CASSAGLLSYNEQFF.